These T cell receptor beta chains were read from a single sample in a study of blood T cells in healthy people across ages. From the 5' RACE reads, TCRdb called clonotypes with MiXCR, one entry per CDR3 protein. The profile shows about 1 million distinct CDR3 sequences, 45% of them singletons. The sample taken for sequencing was blood. These receptors were obtained from a woman aged 60-70 years in good health. Both conserved end residues are part of each CDR3.

TRBJ1-1 | TRBV11-2 | CASSLVSGHTEAFF
TRBJ2-3 | TRBV10-3 | CAISEVESLGNTQYF
TRBJ2-3 | TRBV3-1 | CASSQDLGQTQYF
TRBJ2-1 | TRBV28 | CASSLSSGRAITYNEQFF
TRBJ2-3 | TRBV29-1 | CSVGPADTQYF
TRBJ1-2 | TRBV29-1 | CSVVRDSLNYGYTF
TRBJ2-6 | TRBV27 | CASSPAGGINVLTF
TRBJ1-1 | TRBV9 | CASSSGGDTEAFF
TRBJ2-5 | TRBV27 | CASRRTGVGREDTQYF
TRBJ1-5 | TRBV12-3/TRBV12-4 | CASRDGNQPQHF
TRBJ2-7 | TRBV20-1 | CSAPHRDSSYNEQYF
TRBJ1-1 | TRBV3-1 | CASSQVDGEAFF
TRBJ2-7 | TRBV27 | CASSAGLATLEQYF
- | TRBV20-1 | CSASMGAGSYNEQYF